A single T cell receptor (beta chain) is shown here with its context. The data originate from a study of shared clonotypes between healthy human individuals. This CDR3 has 16 residues. From germline, CDR1 is SGHDN and CDR2 FVKESK. Trimming at V came to 1 base and at J to 3 bases, leaving 8 bases not matched to a gene. Profiling relied on immunoSEQ multiplex PCR, and the TCRdb table lists in-frame clones only, not all of them. The profile shows around 550,000 clones, 90% to 97% of them singletons. This clonotype originated in a young woman in good health. Sequencing was performed on naive CD4+ T cells sorted from blood. Subset in this sample: CD45RA+ positively selected. This chain joins TRBV14 and TRBJ2-7, with 8 bases that match TRBD1. The CDR3 region has the DNA TGTGCCAGCAGCCAAGTCTTCCAGGGGGCTGTCTACGAGCAGTACTTC. Protein: CASSQVFQGAVYEQYF.